This is a list of T cell receptor beta chains from one sample in a study of OX40 agonist ivuxolimab in advanced cancers. Clones were sequenced by immunoSEQ multiplex PCR, and TCRdb holds only the in-frame ones, with some missing. Found here are 85,000 to 95,000 clones, roughly nine tenths of them singletons; the top ten hold 0.3% to 0.4%. Sequenced material: CD4+ or CD8+ T cells sorted from blood, taken in a trial of the OX40 agonist ivuxolimab. These receptors originate from an adult with an advanced solid tumor such as melanoma, head and neck, liver or kidney cancer. Each CDR3 is given with its conserved first and last residue. The order of the fields is D gene, clone size, J gene, V gene, CDR3 DNA, CDR3 protein. D genes are given only for firm matches. Clone size appears in some rows only: once, few, many, or a class for an expanded clone.

>-|-|TRBJ2-3|TRBV5-6
TGTGCCAGCAGCTGGGGCGCGGACACAGATACGCAGTATTTT
CASSWGADTDTQYF
>-|-|TRBJ2-1|TRBV29-1
TGCAGCGTTGTCCAGGACAGCGAATTCCTAGGTGAGCAGTTCTTC
CSVVQDSEFLGEQFF
>-|-|TRBJ2-3|TRBV6-5
TGTGCCAGCAGCACCGTTAGCACAGATACGCAGTATTTT
CASSTVSTDTQYF
>TRBD2|-|TRBJ2-7|TRBV6-5
TGTGCCAGCAGTTACCCCAGCGGGACTTACGAGCAGTACTTC
CASSYPSGTYEQYF
>TRBD1|-|TRBJ1-1|TRBV7-9
TGTGCCAGCAGCTTGCCACAGGGGAGTCGCACTGAAGCTTTCTTT
CASSLPQGSRTEAFF
>-|-|TRBJ1-2|TRBV5-6
TGTGCCAGCAGCTTGTTTGGGCTCAACTATGGCTACACCTTC
CASSLFGLNYGYTF
>-|-|TRBJ2-7|TRBV6-6
TGTGCCAGCAGTTACTCGATAACAGGGTTAGGCGAGCAGTACTTC
CASSYSITGLGEQYF
>-|-|TRBJ1-3|TRBV19
TGTGCCAGTAGTATAAATACAGGCCGGTCTGGAAACACCATATATTTT
CASSINTGRSGNTIYF
>TRBD2|-|TRBJ2-5|TRBV19
TGTGCCAGTAGTATCTCTAGCGGGAGGCCTTTGTACTTC
CASSISSGRPLYF
>-|-|TRBJ1-1|TRBV4-1
TGCGCCAGCAGCCAAGGTGGGGGCAAGGACACTGAAGCTTTCTTT
CASSQGGGKDTEAFF
>TRBD1|-|TRBJ1-2|TRBV28
TGTGCCAGCAGGATTTCAGGGGGCGTGTATGGCTACACCTTC
CASRISGGVYGYTF
>-|once|TRBJ1-2|TRBV6-5
TGTGCCAGCCGGGGCACAGACTATGGCTACACCTTC
CASRGTDYGYTF
>TRBD2|-|TRBJ2-1|TRBV15
TGTGCCACCAGCGGGATCGGTGGCGGGAGACTAAGTGAGCAGTTCTTC
CATSGIGGGRLSEQFF
>-|few|TRBJ1-2|TRBV25-1
TGTGCCAGCAGTGGGACAGTCTATGGCTACACCTTC
CASSGTVYGYTF
>-|-|TRBJ2-3|TRBV30
TGTGCCTCTGGGACAGGGACTAGCCCTTTGACAGATACGCAGTATTTT
CASGTGTSPLTDTQYF
>-|-|TRBJ2-1|TRBV11-2
TGTGCCAGCAGCCCTCGGACGGGAAACAATGAGCAGTTCTTC
CASSPRTGNNEQFF
>-|-|TRBJ1-6|TRBV6-6
TGTGCCAGCAGTTACCTGCAGGGGAATTCACCCCTCCACTTT
CASSYLQGNSPLHF
>-|once|TRBJ1-1|TRBV6-5
TGTGCCAGCAGTTACTGGGGCAGGAACACTGAAGCTTTCTTT
CASSYWGRNTEAFF